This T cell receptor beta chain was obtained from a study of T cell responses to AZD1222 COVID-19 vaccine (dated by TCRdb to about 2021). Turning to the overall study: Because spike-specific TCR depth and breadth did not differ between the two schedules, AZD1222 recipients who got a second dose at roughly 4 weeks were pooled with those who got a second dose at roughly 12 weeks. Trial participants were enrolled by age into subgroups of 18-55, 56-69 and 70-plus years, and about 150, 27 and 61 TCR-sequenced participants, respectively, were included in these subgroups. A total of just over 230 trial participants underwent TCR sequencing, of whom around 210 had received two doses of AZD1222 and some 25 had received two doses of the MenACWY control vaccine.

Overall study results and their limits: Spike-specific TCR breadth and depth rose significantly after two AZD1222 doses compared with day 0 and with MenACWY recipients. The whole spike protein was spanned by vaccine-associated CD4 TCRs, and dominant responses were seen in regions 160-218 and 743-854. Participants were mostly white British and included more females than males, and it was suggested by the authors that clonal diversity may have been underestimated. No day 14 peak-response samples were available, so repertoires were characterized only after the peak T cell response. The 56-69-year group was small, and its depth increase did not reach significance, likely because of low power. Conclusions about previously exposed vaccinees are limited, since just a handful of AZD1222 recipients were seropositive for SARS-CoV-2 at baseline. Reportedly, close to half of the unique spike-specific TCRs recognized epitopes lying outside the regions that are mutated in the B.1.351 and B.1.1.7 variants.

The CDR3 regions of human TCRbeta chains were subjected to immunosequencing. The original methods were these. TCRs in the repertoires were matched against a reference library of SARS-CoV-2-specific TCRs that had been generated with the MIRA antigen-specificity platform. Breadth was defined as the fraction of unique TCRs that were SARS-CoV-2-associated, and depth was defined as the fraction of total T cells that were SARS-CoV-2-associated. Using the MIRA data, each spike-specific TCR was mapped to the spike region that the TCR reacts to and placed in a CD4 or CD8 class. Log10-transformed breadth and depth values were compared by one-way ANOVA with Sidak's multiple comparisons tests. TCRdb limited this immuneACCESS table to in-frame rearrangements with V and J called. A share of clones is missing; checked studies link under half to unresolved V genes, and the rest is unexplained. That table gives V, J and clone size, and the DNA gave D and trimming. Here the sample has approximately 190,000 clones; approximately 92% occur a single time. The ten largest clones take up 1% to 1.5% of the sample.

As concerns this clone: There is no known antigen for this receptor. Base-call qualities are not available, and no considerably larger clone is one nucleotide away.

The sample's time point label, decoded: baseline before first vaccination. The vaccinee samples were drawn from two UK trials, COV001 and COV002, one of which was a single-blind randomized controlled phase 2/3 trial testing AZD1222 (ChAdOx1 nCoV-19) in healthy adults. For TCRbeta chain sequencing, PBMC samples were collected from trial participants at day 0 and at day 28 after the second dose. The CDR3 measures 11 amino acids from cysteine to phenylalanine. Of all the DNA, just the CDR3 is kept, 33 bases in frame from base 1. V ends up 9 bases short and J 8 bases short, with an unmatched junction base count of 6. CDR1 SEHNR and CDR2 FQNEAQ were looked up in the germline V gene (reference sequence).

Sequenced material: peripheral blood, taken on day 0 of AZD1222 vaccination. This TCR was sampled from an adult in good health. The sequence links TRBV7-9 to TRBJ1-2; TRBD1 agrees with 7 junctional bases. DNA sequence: TGTGCCAGTACAGGGGCGGTCGGCTACACCTTC. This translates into CASTGAVGYTF.